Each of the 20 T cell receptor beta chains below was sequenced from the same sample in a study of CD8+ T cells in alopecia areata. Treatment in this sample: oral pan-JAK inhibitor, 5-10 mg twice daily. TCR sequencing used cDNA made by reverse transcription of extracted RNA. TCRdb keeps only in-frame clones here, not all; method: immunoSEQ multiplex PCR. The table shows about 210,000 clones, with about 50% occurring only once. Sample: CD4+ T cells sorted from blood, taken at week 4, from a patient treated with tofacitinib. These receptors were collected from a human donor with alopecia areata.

The CDR3 reads CASRFRYNEQFF. DNA for the CDR3: TGTGCCAGCAGATTCAGATACAATGAGCAGTTCTTC. The chain employs TRBV27 and TRBJ2-1; D unresolved. CDR1 and CDR2 (germline): MNHEY, SMNVEV (reference sequence). V lost 6 bases, J lost 4 bases, and 7 bases lay in between. The CDR3 extends over 12 amino acids.

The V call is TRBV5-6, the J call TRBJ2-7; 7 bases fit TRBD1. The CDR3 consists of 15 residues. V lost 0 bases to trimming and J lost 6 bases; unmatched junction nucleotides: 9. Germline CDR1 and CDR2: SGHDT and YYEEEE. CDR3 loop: CASSLGLGTDTEQYF. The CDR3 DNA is TGTGCCAGCAGCTTGGGGCTCGGGACAGACACCGAGCAGTACTTC.

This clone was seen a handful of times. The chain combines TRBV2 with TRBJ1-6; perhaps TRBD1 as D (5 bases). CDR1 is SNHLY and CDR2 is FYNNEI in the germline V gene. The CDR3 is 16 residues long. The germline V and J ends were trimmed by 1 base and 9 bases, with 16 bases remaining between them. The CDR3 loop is CASSEGTGRGSSPLHF. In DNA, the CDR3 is TGTGCCAGCAGTGAAGGGACGGGGAGGGGAAGTTCACCCCTCCACTTT.

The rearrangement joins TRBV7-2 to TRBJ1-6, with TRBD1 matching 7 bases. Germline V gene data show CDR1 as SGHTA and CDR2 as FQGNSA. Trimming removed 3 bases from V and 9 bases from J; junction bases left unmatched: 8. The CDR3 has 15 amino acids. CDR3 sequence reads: CASSFSTGELSPLHF. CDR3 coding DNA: TGTGCCAGCAGCTTCAGCACAGGGGAGCTTTCACCCCTCCACTTT.

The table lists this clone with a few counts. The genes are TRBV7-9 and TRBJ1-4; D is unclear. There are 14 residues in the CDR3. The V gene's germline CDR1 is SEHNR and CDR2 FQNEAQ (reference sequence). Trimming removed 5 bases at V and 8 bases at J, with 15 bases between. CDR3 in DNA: TGTGCCAGCAGCCATGCCCGGGATGACGAAAAACTGTTTTTT. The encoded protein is CASSHARDDEKLFF.

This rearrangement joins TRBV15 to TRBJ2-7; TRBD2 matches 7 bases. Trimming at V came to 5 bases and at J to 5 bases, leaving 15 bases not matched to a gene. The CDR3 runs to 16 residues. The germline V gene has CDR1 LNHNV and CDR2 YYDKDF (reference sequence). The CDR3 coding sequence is TGTGCCACCAGCCCACATCCAGGGAGGGAAGGTAACGAGCAGTACTTC. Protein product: CATSPHPGREGNEQYF. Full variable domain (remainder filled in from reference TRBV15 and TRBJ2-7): DAMVIQNPRYQVTQFGKPVTLSCSQTLNHNVMYWYQQKSSQAPKLLFHYYDKDFNNEADTPDNFQSRRPNTSFCFLDIRSPGLGDTAMYLCATSPHPGREGNEQYFGPGTRLTVT.

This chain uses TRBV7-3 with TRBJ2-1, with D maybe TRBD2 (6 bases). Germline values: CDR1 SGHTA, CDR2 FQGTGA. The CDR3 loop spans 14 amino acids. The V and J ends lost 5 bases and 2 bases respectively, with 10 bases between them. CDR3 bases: TGTGCCAGCAGCCCCGGGGGACCCTACAATGAGCAGTTCTTC. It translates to CASSPGGPYNEQFF.

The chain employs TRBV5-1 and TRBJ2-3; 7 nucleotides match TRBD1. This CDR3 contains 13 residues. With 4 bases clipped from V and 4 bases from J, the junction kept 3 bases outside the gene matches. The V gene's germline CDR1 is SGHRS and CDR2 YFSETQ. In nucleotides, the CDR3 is TGCGCCAGCAGCCTAGACAGGGCAGATACGCAGTATTTT. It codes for CASSLDRADTQYF.

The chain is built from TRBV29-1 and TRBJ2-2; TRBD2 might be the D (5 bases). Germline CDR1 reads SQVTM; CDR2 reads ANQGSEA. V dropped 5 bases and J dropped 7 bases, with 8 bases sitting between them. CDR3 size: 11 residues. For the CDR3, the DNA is TGCAGCGTTCGTCGGGGCGGGGAGCTGTTTTTT. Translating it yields CSVRRGGELFF.

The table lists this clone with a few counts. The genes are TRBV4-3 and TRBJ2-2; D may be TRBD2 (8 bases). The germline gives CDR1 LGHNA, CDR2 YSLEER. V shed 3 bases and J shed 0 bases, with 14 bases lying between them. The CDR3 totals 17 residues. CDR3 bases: TGCGCCAGCAGCCAGGTAGCGGGACAGCCGAACACCGGGGAGCTGTTTTTT. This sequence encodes CASSQVAGQPNTGELFF.

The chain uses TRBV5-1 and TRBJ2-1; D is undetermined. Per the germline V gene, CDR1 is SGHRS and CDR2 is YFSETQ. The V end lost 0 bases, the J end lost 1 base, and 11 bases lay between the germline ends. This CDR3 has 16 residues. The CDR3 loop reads CASSLVAAESYNEQFF. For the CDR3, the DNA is TGCGCCAGCAGCTTGGTGGCAGCAGAATCCTACAATGAGCAGTTCTTC.

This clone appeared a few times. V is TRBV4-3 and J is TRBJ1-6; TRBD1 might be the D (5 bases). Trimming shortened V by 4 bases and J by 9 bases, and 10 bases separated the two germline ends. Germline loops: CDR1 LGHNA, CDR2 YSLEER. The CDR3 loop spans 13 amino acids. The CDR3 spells CASSPSGTSPLHF. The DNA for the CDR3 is TGCGCCAGCAGCCCGTCAGGGACTTCACCCCTCCACTTT.

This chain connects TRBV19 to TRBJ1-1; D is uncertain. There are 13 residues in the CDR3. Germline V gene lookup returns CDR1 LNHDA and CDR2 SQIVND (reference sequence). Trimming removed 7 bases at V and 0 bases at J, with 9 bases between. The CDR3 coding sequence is TGTGCCAGTAATGGCATTCTGAACACTGAAGCTTTCTTT. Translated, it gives CASNGILNTEAFF.

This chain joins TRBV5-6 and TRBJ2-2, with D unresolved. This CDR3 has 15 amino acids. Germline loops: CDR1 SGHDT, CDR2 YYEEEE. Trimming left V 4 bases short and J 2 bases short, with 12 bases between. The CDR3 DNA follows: TGTGCCAGCAGCCCGTGGACGCTTAACACCGGGGAGCTGTTTTTT. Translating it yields CASSPWTLNTGELFF.

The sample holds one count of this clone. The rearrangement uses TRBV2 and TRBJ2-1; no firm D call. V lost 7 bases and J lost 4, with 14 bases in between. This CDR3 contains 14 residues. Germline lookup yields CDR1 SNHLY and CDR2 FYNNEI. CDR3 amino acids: CASTIDRPYNEQFF. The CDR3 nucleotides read TGTGCCAGCACAATAGATAGACCTTACAATGAGCAGTTCTTC.

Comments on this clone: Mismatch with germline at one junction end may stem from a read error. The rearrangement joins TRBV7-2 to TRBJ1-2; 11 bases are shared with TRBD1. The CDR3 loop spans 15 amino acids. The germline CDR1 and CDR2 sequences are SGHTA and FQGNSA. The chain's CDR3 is CASSLAPGQGGGYTF. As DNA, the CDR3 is TGTGCCAGCAGCCTAGCTCCGGGACAGGGGGGTGGCTACACCTTC.

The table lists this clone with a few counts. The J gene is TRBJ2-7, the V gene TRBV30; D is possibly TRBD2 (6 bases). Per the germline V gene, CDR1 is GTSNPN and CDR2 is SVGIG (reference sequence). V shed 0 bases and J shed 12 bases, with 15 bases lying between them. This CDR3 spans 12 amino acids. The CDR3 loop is CAWSVQEPGRYF. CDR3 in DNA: TGTGCCTGGAGTGTACAGGAGCCCGGGAGGTACTTC.

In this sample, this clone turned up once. The CDR3 reads CASSVDRGRSGELFF. As DNA, the CDR3 is TGTGCCAGCAGCGTGGACAGGGGGCGATCCGGGGAGCTGTTTTTT. This chain uses TRBV5-6 with TRBJ2-2; 11 bases are a match to TRBD1. V trimming: 4 bases; J trimming: 6 bases; junction bases outside the gene matches: 5. The CDR3 has 15 amino acids. Germline CDR1 and CDR2: SGHDT and YYEEEE.

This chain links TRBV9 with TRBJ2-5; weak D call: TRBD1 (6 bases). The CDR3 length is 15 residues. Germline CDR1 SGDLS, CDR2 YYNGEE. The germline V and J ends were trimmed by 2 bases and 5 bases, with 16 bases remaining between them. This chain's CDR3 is CASSVGGREIETQYF. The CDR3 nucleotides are TGTGCCAGCAGCGTTGGGGGCAGGGAGATCGAGACCCAGTACTTC.

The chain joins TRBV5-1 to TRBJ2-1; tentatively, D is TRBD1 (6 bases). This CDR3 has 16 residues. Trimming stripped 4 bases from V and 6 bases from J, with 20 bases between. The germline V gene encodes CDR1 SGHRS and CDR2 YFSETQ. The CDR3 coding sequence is TGCGCCAGCAGCCCGAATAACAGGGACCTTCGCAATGAGCAGTTCTTC. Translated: CASSPNNRDLRNEQFF. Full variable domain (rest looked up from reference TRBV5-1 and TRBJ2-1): KAGVTQTPRYLIKTRGQQVTLSCSPISGHRSVSWYQQTPGQGLQFLFEYFSETQRNKGNFPGRFSGRQFSNSRSEMNVSTLELGDSALYLCASSPNNRDLRNEQFFGPGTRLTVL.